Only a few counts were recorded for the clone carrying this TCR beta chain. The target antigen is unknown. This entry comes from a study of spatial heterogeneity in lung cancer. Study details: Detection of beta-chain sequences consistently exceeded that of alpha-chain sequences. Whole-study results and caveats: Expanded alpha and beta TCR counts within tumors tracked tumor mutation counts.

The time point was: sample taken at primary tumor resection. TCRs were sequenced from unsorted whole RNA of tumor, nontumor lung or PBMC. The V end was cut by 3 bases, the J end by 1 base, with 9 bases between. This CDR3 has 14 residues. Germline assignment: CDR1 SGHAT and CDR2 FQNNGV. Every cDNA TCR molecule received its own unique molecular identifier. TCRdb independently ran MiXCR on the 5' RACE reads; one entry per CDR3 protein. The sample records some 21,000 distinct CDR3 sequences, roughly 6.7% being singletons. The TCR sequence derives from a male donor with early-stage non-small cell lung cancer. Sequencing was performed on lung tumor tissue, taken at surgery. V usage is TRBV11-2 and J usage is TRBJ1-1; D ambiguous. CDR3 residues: CASSFPRQNTEAFF. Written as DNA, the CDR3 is TGTGCCAGCAGCTTCCCCCGACAGAACACTGAAGCTTTCTTT.